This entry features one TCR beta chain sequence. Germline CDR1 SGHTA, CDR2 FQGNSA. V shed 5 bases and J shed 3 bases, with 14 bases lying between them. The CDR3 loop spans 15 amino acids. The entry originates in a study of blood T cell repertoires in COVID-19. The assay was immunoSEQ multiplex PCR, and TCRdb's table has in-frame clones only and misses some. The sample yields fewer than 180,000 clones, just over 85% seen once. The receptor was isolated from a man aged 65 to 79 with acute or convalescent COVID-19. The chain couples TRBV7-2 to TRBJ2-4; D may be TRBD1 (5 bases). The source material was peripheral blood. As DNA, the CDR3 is TGTGCCAGCAGCACCCGACAGCTAGGCAAAAACATTCAGTACTTC. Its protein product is CASSTRQLGKNIQYF.